This T cell receptor beta chain was retrieved from a study of blood T cell repertoires in COVID-19 (TCRdb year 2020). About the study as a whole: The collaborator samples originated in the United States, Italy and Spain and spanned the acute and convalescent phases of COVID-19. The prospective study material was composed of cDNA or gDNA derived from T cells, B-cell-depleted T cells, or PBMCs. The dataset comprised deeply sampled blood TCRbeta repertoires from subjects exposed to, actively infected with, or recovered from COVID-19. A freely available public database, intended as a resource for researchers studying the immune response to SARS-CoV-2, is where the repertoires were released. The samples were drawn from two sources: the first 160 participants of the ongoing ImmuneRACE study, and fewer than 1,500 subjects contributed by 6 global collaborators. A de-identified subject ID, COVID-19 status, age in years and sex were almost always included in the sample metadata. Where HLA class I and class II types were available, the types were taken from metadata supplied by the sample provider, not from assay-based typing.

The CDR3 has 15 amino acids, counting the end cysteine and phenylalanine. Just CDR3 DNA is preserved here, 45 bases in frame from base 1. V was cut back by 3 bases and J by 0 bases, leaving a gap of 11 bases between them. CDR1 and CDR2, looked up from the germline V gene (reference sequence), are LNHDA and SQIVND. A second Seattle source provided samples from volunteer blood donors who had recovered from COVID-19. Collaborating institutions collected whole blood in K2EDTA tubes following their own protocols. For TCRbeta analysis, collaborators shipped samples in one of three forms: frozen whole blood, isolated PBMCs, or DNA extracted from either of those sample types. TCRbeta CDR3 regions were amplified from genomic DNA by means of the immunoSEQ Assay, a bias-controlled multiplex PCR. Under the source paper's analysis protocol: Within the assay, amplification of reference gene primers was used to estimate how many nucleated cells each sample contained. Sequence reads were collapsed and filtered to measure the absolute abundance of every unique TCRbeta CDR3 rearrangement. Productive Simpson clonality was computed per sample as the square root of Simpson's diversity index over productive rearrangements. Entries here come from immuneACCESS through TCRdb and include only in-frame sequences with V and J called. Some clones fail to appear in such tables; in the studies checked, an unresolved V gene covers under half of the shortfall, and the cause of the remainder is unknown. That table is the source of V, J and clone size, and D and trimming were worked out from the DNA. For this sample there are approximately 260,000 clones; approximately 91% appear just once. The top ten clonotypes cover approximately 2.2% of the sample.

As concerns this clone: The antigen this receptor binds is unknown. No base quality information exists; no much larger clone differs at one position.

Broader findings and caveats from the paper: Clinical and demographic metadata were provided uncurated, with the amount varying by source and participant.

The rearrangement joined TRBV19 to TRBJ1-2; no D gene can be assigned with confidence. The sequenced sample was peripheral blood. The TCR originated in a woman aged 40 to 50 who had recovered from COVID-19. The nucleotides are TGTGCCAGTAGTATTATGGTTGCGGCTAACTATGGCTACACCTTC. Translation gives CASSIMVAANYGYTF.